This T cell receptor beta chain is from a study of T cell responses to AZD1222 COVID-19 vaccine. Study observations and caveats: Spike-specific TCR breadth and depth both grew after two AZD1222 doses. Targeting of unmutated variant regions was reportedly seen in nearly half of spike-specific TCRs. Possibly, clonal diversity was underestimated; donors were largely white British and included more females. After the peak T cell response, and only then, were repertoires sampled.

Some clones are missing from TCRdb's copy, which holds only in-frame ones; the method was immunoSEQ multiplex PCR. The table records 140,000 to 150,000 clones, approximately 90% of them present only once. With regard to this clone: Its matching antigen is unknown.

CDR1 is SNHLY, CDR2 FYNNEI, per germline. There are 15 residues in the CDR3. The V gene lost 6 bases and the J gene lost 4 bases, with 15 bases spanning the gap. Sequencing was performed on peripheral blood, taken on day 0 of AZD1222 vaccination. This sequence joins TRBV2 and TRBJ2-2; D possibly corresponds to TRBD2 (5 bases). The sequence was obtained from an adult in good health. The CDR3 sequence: CASRYQSGSTGELFF. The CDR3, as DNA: TGTGCCAGCAGATACCAGAGCGGATCCACCGGGGAGCTGTTTTTT.